The 30 T cell receptor beta chains below come from one sample, sequenced in a study of cytomegalovirus exposure and HLA in healthy donors. PCR involved 60 Vbeta and 13 Jbeta primers. The repertoire was sequenced with immunoSEQ multiplex PCR; TCRdb's copy has only in-frame clones and lacks some. The sample records around 150,000 clones, approximately 88% being singletons. Sequencing used PBMCs. These receptors all stem from a woman aged 25-40 years in good health and CMV-seronegative.

The V and J genes are TRBV27 and TRBJ2-3; 10 nucleotides agree with TRBD2. Germline V gene lookup returns CDR1 MNHEY and CDR2 SMNVEV (reference sequence). CDR3 length: 14 residues. Unmatched junction bases numbered 6, after V lost 6 bases and J lost 6 bases. CDR3 in DNA: TGTGCCAGCAGCCTAGCGGGGGTCGGGGATACGCAGTATTTT. Protein: CASSLAGVGDTQYF.

The gene calls are TRBV11-2 and TRBJ1-1, with unresolved D. The CDR3 has 14 amino acids. Germline V gene sequence: CDR1 SGHAT, CDR2 FQNNGV. The V end lost 3 bases, the J end lost 0 bases, and 8 bases lay between the germline ends. In DNA form, the CDR3 reads TGTGCCAGCAGCTTCGGTAGCATGAACACTGAAGCTTTCTTT. Translating it yields CASSFGSMNTEAFF.

The V and J genes are TRBV5-1 and TRBJ2-5, with 9 bases lining up with TRBD2. Per germline, CDR1 SGHRS and CDR2 YFSETQ. The CDR3 is 16 residues long. V was clipped by 1 base and J by 4 bases; unmatched bases: 8. The CDR3 region has the DNA TGCGCCAGCAGCTTGACCTCTAGCGGGATGCGAGAGACCCAGTACTTC. It encodes CASSLTSSGMRETQYF.

CDR3 amino acids: CASSLATSGTSEQETQYF. CDR3 nucleotide sequence: TGTGCCAGCAGCTTAGCGACCTCCGGGACTAGCGAACAAGAGACCCAGTACTTC. V is TRBV7-2 and J is TRBJ2-5; 10 bases line up with TRBD2. In germline, CDR1 is SGHTA, CDR2 FQGNSA. The CDR3 extends over 18 amino acids. Trimming removed 0 bases from V and 2 bases from J; junction bases left unmatched: 9.

The gene calls are TRBV7-8 and TRBJ2-2; D ambiguous. The CDR3 is made up of 14 amino acids. Deletions cut 4 bases from V and 0 bases from J, with 6 bases between. Germline-derived CDR1 and CDR2 are SGHVS and FQNEAQ. CDR3 in DNA: TGTGCCAGCAGCTCCGAGTCGAACACCGGGGAGCTGTTTTTT. Amino acids: CASSSESNTGELFF.

V usage is TRBV9 and J usage is TRBJ1-2, with 7 bases that match TRBD1. The length of the CDR3 is 14 residues. Germline V gene lookup returns CDR1 SGDLS and CDR2 YYNGEE. Trimming removed 0 bases from V and 4 bases from J; junction bases left unmatched: 3. Here the CDR3 DNA reads TGTGCCAGCAGCGTAGGACAGGGTATCTATGGCTACACCTTC. Amino acid sequence: CASSVGQGIYGYTF.

The chain is built from TRBV28 and TRBJ2-7, with 12 bases lining up with TRBD2. Trimming cost V 3 bases and J 2 bases; bases outside gene matches: 5. Germline V gives CDR1 MDHEN, CDR2 SYDVKM. The CDR3 extends over 16 amino acids. CDR3 nucleotides: TGTGCCAGCAGTTTGATAACTAGCGGGAGGCCCTACGAGCAGTACTTC. Translation gives CASSLITSGRPYEQYF.

The chain is built from TRBV19 and TRBJ2-2; 7 bases fit TRBD1. Germline-derived CDR1 and CDR2 are LNHDA and SQIVND (reference sequence). CDR3 size: 15 residues. V trimming: 4 bases; J trimming: 4 bases; junction bases outside the gene matches: 6. CDR3 amino acids: CASSRGTAPTGELFF. In nucleotides, the CDR3 is TGTGCCAGTAGTAGGGGGACAGCCCCCACCGGGGAGCTGTTTTTT.

This chain connects TRBV5-1 to TRBJ2-3, with 9 bases identical to TRBD2. The CDR3 has 17 residues. V lost 4 bases, J lost 7 bases, and 16 bases stayed unmatched. Germline values: CDR1 SGHRS, CDR2 YFSETQ. The CDR3 region is CASSPLEKRGASYTQYF. DNA for the CDR3: TGCGCCAGCAGCCCATTGGAAAAGCGGGGGGCCTCATATACGCAGTATTTT. Full variable domain (rest looked up from reference TRBV5-1 and TRBJ2-3): KAGVTQTPRYLIKTRGQQVTLSCSPISGHRSVSWYQQTPGQGLQFLFEYFSETQRNKGNFPGRFSGRQFSNSRSEMNVSTLELGDSALYLCASSPLEKRGASYTQYFGPGTRLTVL.

This clone came up once. This chain uses TRBV4-1 with TRBJ1-5; maybe TRBD1 (5 bases). CDR1 and CDR2 from the germline V gene are MGHRA and YSYEKL. The germline V and J ends were trimmed by 0 bases and 5 bases, with 11 bases remaining between them. CDR3 length: 15 amino acids. The CDR3, as DNA: TGCGCCAGCAGCCAAGATCGGGCGACAGATCAGCCCCAGCATTTT. It specifies CASSQDRATDQPQHF.

This clone was seen only a few times. This chain uses TRBV6-1 with TRBJ2-7; D is possibly TRBD1 (5 bases). V shed 6 bases and J shed 8 bases, with 14 bases lying between them. Per the germline V gene, CDR1 is MNHNS and CDR2 is SASEGT. The CDR3 totals 12 residues. The CDR3 is CASRAGQGKQYF. CDR3 nucleotide sequence: TGTGCCAGCAGGGCAGGGCAGGGCAAGCAGTACTTC.

CDR3 DNA sequence: TGCGCCAGCAGCTTGGACGCGGCCGGGAATCAGCCCCAGCATTTT. Residues: CASSLDAAGNQPQHF. The V gene is TRBV5-1, the J gene TRBJ1-5; D not certain. This CDR3 region has 15 residues. Germline CDR1 and CDR2: SGHRS and YFSETQ. The V and J ends lost 0 bases and 4 bases respectively, with 11 bases between them.

In DNA form, the CDR3 reads TGTGCCAGCAGCCGGACAGGCCAAGAGACCCAGTACTTC. It specifies CASSRTGQETQYF. The V gene is TRBV6-5, the J gene TRBJ2-5, with 7 bases matching TRBD1. Germline CDR1 and CDR2: MNHEY and SVGAGI. With V trimmed by 6 bases and J by 1 base, 2 bases remained unmatched. This CDR3 is built from 13 residues.

This clone was seen a handful of times. The chain combines TRBV6-5 with TRBJ2-7; TRBD1 matches at 10 bases. Germline assignment: CDR1 MNHEY and CDR2 SVGAGI. The CDR3 consists of 13 residues. V lost 6 bases and J lost 2; bases outside the gene matches: 1. CDR3 nucleotide sequence: TGTGCCAGCAGGGACAGGGGGACCTACGAGCAGTACTTC. Protein product: CASRDRGTYEQYF.

V is TRBV7-9 and J is TRBJ2-1; TRBD2 agrees at 7 bases. Germline loops: CDR1 SEHNR, CDR2 FQNEAQ (reference sequence). The CDR3 has 14 amino acids. V trimming: 5 bases; J trimming: 2 bases; junction bases outside the gene matches: 3. CDR3 amino acids: CASSPGTTYNEQFF. For the CDR3, the DNA is TGTGCCAGCAGCCCCGGGACTACCTACAATGAGCAGTTCTTC.

V is TRBV6-5 and J is TRBJ1-6, with 9 bases aligning to TRBD1. Germline CDR1 MNHEY, CDR2 SVGAGI. This CDR3 region has 15 residues. V shed 5 bases, J shed 7 bases, and the junction held 6 bases outside the gene matches. The CDR3 nucleotides are TGTGCCAGCAGTCCGGACAGGGGCAACAATTCACCCCTCCACTTT. Its translation: CASSPDRGNNSPLHF.

The chain uses TRBV11-2 and TRBJ2-5, with D unclear. The CDR3 is 11 residues long. V shed 5 bases and J shed 4 bases, with 5 bases lying between them. Germline values: CDR1 SGHAT, CDR2 FQNNGV. The CDR3 spells CASSIRETQYF. CDR3 nucleotides: TGTGCCAGCAGCATCCGAGAGACCCAGTACTTC.

The chain employs TRBV15 and TRBJ1-1; no definite D call. The CDR3 contains 13 residues. V was pared by 5 bases and J by 8 bases, with 15 bases between. CDR1 LNHNV and CDR2 YYDKDF come from the germline V gene (reference sequence). The CDR3 protein is CATSPRRPSEAFF. CDR3 sequence (DNA): TGTGCCACCAGCCCTCGGAGGCCATCCGAAGCTTTCTTT.

This rearrangement joins TRBV28 to TRBJ1-4; TRBD1 agrees at 7 bases. The CDR3 extends over 16 amino acids. Germline V gene lookup returns CDR1 MDHEN and CDR2 SYDVKM. The ends lost 5 bases at V and 2 bases at J; junction bases unmatched: 8. The CDR3, as DNA: TGTGCCAGCAGTACAACAGGGGTGGGCACTAATGAAAAACTGTTTTTT. Amino acid sequence: CASSTTGVGTNEKLFF.

The V and J genes are TRBV7-2 and TRBJ2-5; 9 bases match TRBD2. V lost 6 bases and J lost 4; bases outside the gene matches: 9. Per germline, CDR1 SGHTA and CDR2 FQGNSA. The CDR3 totals 15 residues. The CDR3 coding sequence is TGTGCCAGCAGTGATGCGGGGGGGCGGAGAGAGACCCAGTACTTC. Its translation is CASSDAGGRRETQYF.

DNA for the CDR3: TGCGCCAGCAGCCAAGATCAGCCTAGCGGGCGCAATGAGCAGTTCTTC. Its protein is CASSQDQPSGRNEQFF. The chain carries TRBV4-1 and TRBJ2-1; TRBD2 agrees at 8 bases. CDR1 is MGHRA and CDR2 is YSYEKL in the germline V gene. The CDR3 is 16 amino acids. Trimming removed 0 bases from V and 6 bases from J; junction bases left unmatched: 7.

The chain couples TRBV19 to TRBJ2-3, with TRBD2 as a possible D gene (6 bases). V was trimmed by 6 bases and J by 0 bases, leaving 13 bases between them. Germline CDR1 reads LNHDA; CDR2 reads SQIVND (reference sequence). The CDR3 runs to 15 residues. CDR3 sequence (DNA): TGTGCCAGTAGGTGGGGCGGGACTAGCACAGATACGCAGTATTTT. Translation gives CASRWGGTSTDTQYF.

This chain joins TRBV6-4 and TRBJ2-7; 11 bases line up with TRBD1. Germline V gives CDR1 MRHNA, CDR2 SNTAGT. The CDR3 has 13 amino acids. V trimming: 6 bases; J trimming: 7 bases; junction bases outside the gene matches: 5. CDR3 bases: TGTGCCAGCAGCCGGGACAGGGGGGGGGAGCAGTACTTC. Translation gives CASSRDRGGEQYF.

The genes are TRBV19 and TRBJ2-7; D ambiguous. The germline V gene has CDR1 LNHDA and CDR2 SQIVND (reference sequence). V dropped 6 bases and J dropped 6 bases, with 15 bases sitting between them. There are 13 residues in the CDR3. CDR3 loop: CASSKTSPSEQYF. CDR3 DNA sequence: TGTGCCAGTAGCAAAACGTCGCCGAGCGAGCAGTACTTC.

The V and J genes are TRBV19 and TRBJ1-2, with D possibly matching TRBD1 (6 bases). CDR3 length: 15 residues. Trimming took off 10 bases at V and 3 bases at J, with 21 bases between the two ends. CDR1 is LNHDA and CDR2 is SQIVND in the germline V gene (reference sequence). The DNA for the CDR3 is TGTGCCACTGCCCCCGGGGACACCCTCCACTATGGCTACACCTTC. This encodes CATAPGDTLHYGYTF.

The chain has TRBV18 and TRBJ2-3, with D uncertain. The V gene's germline CDR1 is KGHSH and CDR2 LQKENI. This CDR3 contains 13 residues. The germline V and J ends were trimmed by 2 bases and 2 bases, with 5 bases remaining between them. CDR3 DNA sequence: TGTGCCAGCTCACCATATCCCACAGATACGCAGTATTTT. It is translated as CASSPYPTDTQYF.

In this sample, this clone turned up a few times. The chain uses TRBV6-1 and TRBJ1-1; D ambiguous. The germline gives CDR1 MNHNS, CDR2 SASEGT. The CDR3 contains 15 residues. Trimming took off 3 bases at V and 2 bases at J, with 13 bases between the two ends. CDR3 coding DNA: TGTGCCAGCAGTGATCCCGGGATTCTCAACACTGAAGCTTTCTTT. Amino acids: CASSDPGILNTEAFF.

The chain employs TRBV7-2 and TRBJ1-5; weak D call: TRBD1 (5 bases). Germline CDR1 and CDR2: SGHTA and FQGNSA. The CDR3 is made up of 17 amino acids. Deletions cut 4 bases from V and 4 bases from J, with 20 bases between. CDR3 protein: CASSSYGVGGANQPQHF. CDR3 DNA sequence: TGTGCCAGCAGCTCGTACGGGGTTGGAGGGGCTAATCAGCCCCAGCATTTT.

The J gene is TRBJ2-1, the V gene TRBV5-1, with 8 bases aligning to TRBD1. CDR3 length equals 14 residues. J was trimmed by 8 bases and V by 5 bases; bases with no gene match: 9. The germline V gene has CDR1 SGHRS and CDR2 YFSETQ. The CDR3 protein is CASRPGQVPHEQFF. CDR3 in DNA: TGCGCCAGCAGGCCGGGACAGGTCCCCCATGAGCAGTTCTTC.

The rearrangement links TRBV23-1 to TRBJ1-2, with D hard to call. TRBV23-1 is an open reading frame whose function is uncertain. CDR3 length: 12 amino acids. V lost 4 bases to trimming and J lost 5 bases, with 8 bases between them. The CDR3 DNA reads as TGCGCCAGCAGTCGAGAGGTTTATGGCTACACCTTC. It codes for CASSREVYGYTF.